This paragraph covers one TCR beta chain sequence. The antigen it binds to is not known. Per-nucleotide qualities are absent, and no much larger clonotype sits a single base away. Genomic DNA was extracted from sorted cells for sequencing of the TCRbeta CDR3 region. The immunoSEQ Assay was used to sequence the TCRbeta CDR3 regions. As stored in TCRdb, this immuneACCESS dataset retains in-frame rearrangements with V and J assigned. A fraction of the clones does not appear; measured against another copy, unresolved V genes explain less than half of the discrepancy, and the remainder lacks a known reason. The sample table lists about 37,000 clones, around 93% of them with a count of one. Together, the top ten hold around 30% of the sample. These data are taken from a study of OX40 agonist ivuxolimab in advanced cancers. A note on the overall study: Ivuxolimab was an agonistic, fully human IgG2 monoclonal antibody directed against OX40 (CD134), a costimulatory receptor. The paper reports the monotherapy dose-escalation portion (N ≈ 50 patients) of the phase I ivuxolimab trial. Partial responses occurred in three dose-escalation patients, of whom one had hepatocellular carcinoma and two had cutaneous melanoma. Peripheral TCRbeta sequencing was intended to test whether TCR sequence diversity was altered and clonal T-cell expansion was caused by ivuxolimab. Patients were allowed to have had prior anti-PD-1, anti-PD-L1 or anti-CTLA-4 therapy, and 40% to 45% of the dose-escalation patients had previously received checkpoint inhibitors. The dose-escalation cohort was almost 85% male with a mean age of approximately 60 years, ranging from about 23 to 85. Intravenous ivuxolimab was administered to patients every 2 weeks at six dose levels: 0.01, 0.1, 0.3, 1.5, 3 and 10 mg/kg. Of the approximately 50 dose-escalation patients, hepatocellular carcinoma was present in around 20, melanoma in some 15, renal cell carcinoma in 9 and head and neck cancer in 9. Study-wide findings and limitations: After ivuxolimab, more expanded clones were found on average in CD8+ T cells than in CD4+ T cells. The antigen specificity of the peripheral T cells that underwent clonal expansion was not determined. Low levels of normalized T-cell clonal expansion were also seen in some patients who did not respond. At doses of 0.1 to 3.0 mg/kg, clonal expansion of both CD4+ and CD8+ T cells in blood was seen between baseline and week 6. In partial responders in the 0.1-3.0 mg/kg groups, normalized peripheral clonal expansion was found to be among the lowest, especially among CD8+ T cells.

The trial excluded patients who had a history of autoimmune disease or who were on systemic immunosuppression. In every dose cohort, peripheral blood was drawn for TCR sequencing at baseline, cycle 4 day 1, and cycle 7 day 1. Samples were obtained from an open-label, multicenter, first-in-human phase I dose-escalation trial of ivuxolimab. Adults with locally advanced or metastatic head and neck squamous cell, hepatocellular, melanoma or renal cell carcinoma were enrolled in the trial. Before TCR sequencing, CD4+ and CD8+ T cells were separately sorted from peripheral blood. From a lookup of the germline V gene (reference sequence), CDR1 and CDR2 are GTSNPN and SVGIG. Counted from cysteine to phenylalanine, this CDR3 has 12 amino acids. Left in the record is the CDR3 DNA by itself, 36 bases read in frame from the first base. The V end loses 4 bases and the J end loses 4 bases, and a stretch of 11 bases separates them.

The rearrangement joined TRBV30 to TRBJ2-7; TRBD2 could be the D gene, as 6 bases match. The receptor was isolated from an adult with an advanced solid tumor such as melanoma, head and neck, liver or kidney cancer. The sequences come from CD4+ or CD8+ T cells sorted from blood, collected in a trial of the OX40 agonist ivuxolimab. The DNA sequence follows: TGTGCCTGGAACCGGGAGACGTACGAGCAGTACTTC. The encoded protein is CAWNRETYEQYF.